This T cell receptor beta chain was sequenced during a study of blood T cell repertoires in COVID-19. Across the study: T cells, B-cell-depleted T cells, or PBMCs provided the cDNA or gDNA that served as material.

Per the study methods: It was from reference gene primer amplification that nucleated cell counts were estimated. This table comes from immunoSEQ multiplex PCR, and its TCRdb copy is limited to in-frame clones, with some not included. The DNA was the basis for D and trimming; V, J and clone size are from that table. The sample records more than 60,000 clones, less than 85% being singletons. Germline V gene data show CDR1 as SGHDT and CDR2 as YYEEEE. This CDR3 region has 13 residues. The V and J ends lost 4 bases and 12 bases respectively, with 17 bases between them. The sample was peripheral blood. The V and J genes are TRBV5-6 and TRBJ2-1; possible D gene TRBD2, 5 bases. The sequence was collected from a human donor with acute or convalescent COVID-19. The donor label of this sample is uncertain. Here the CDR3 DNA reads TGTGCCAGCAGCCAAACACTAGACGTCGGGCAGTTCTTC. Protein: CASSQTLDVGQFF.